The clone carrying this TCR beta chain came up many times. Its antigen is unknown. RNA transcripts yielded amplified TCR beta CDR3 regions. HTBI primers drove first-round RT-PCR of the TCR CDR3. MiXCR, run by TCRdb on the multiplex PCR reads, gives a single entry per CDR3 protein. The repertoire holds 330,000 or so distinct CDR3 sequences, about a sixth seen once, with less than 20% in the top ten. The record originates from a study of T cells in Graves' hyperthyroidism and ophthalmopathy. Study details: Peripheral blood specimens were obtained at initial diagnosis, prior to any treatment. The study, taken as a whole, reports: The majority of expanded thyroid clonotypes above 0.001 also appeared in blood.

Ophthalmopathy cases met thresholds of Clinical Activity Score at least 3, NOSPECS grade at least 4 and duration under 3 months. PBMCs were sourced from roughly 9.1 ml fresh peripheral blood. The CDR3 length is 17 residues. Germline V lookup: CDR1 KGHDR, CDR2 SFDVKD. Trimming stripped 3 bases from V and 0 bases from J, with 13 bases between. The chain uses TRBV24-1 and TRBJ2-2; the D call may be TRBD1 or TRBD2 (6 bases each). The receptor's source is a woman aged 40 to 50 with Graves' ophthalmopathy. Sequences were obtained from blood. CDR3 amino acids: CATSDPFGGANTGELFF. CDR3 nucleotides: TGTGCCACCAGTGATCCCTTCGGGGGCGCGAACACCGGGGAGCTGTTTTTT.